The text below deals with one T cell receptor (beta chain). The antigen is undetermined. These data originate in a study of cytomegalovirus exposure and HLA in healthy donors. Broader study findings: Cytomegalovirus-associated TCR beta chains were listed, numbering more than 150. Analyzed later, association rates of TCRs varied across HLA loci, with DRB1 most and HLA-C fewest.

With 3 bases clipped from V and 6 bases from J, the junction kept 8 bases outside the gene matches. CDR1 and CDR2 (germline): MDHEN, SYDVKM. The CDR3 loop spans 14 amino acids. With 60 Vbeta and 13 Jbeta primers, the PCR was carried out. Libraries were prepared by immunoSEQ multiplex PCR; TCRdb keeps only in-frame clonotypes and omits some of them. The sample yields more than 95,000 clones, approximately 80% seen once. This sequence joins TRBV28 and TRBJ2-7, with 7 bases lining up with TRBD2. The TCR sequence derives from a woman aged 40 to 49 in good health and CMV-seronegative. Sequenced input: PBMCs. The CDR3 coding sequence is TGTGCCAGCAGTTTTTGGACTAGAATGTTCGAGCAGTACTTC. It yields the protein CASSFWTRMFEQYF.